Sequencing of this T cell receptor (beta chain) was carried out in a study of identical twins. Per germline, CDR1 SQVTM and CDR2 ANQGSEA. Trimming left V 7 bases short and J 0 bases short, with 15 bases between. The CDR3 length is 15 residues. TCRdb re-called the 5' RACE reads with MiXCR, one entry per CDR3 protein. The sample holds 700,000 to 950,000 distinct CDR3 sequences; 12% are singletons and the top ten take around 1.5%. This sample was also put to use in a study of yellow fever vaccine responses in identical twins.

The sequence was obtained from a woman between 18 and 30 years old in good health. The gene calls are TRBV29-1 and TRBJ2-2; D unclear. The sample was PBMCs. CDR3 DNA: TGCAGCGCTAGGGTGGGGTCCGCGAACACCGGGGAGCTGTTTTTT. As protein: CSARVGSANTGELFF.